The rows below give T cell receptor beta chains drawn from one sample of a study of cytomegalovirus exposure and HLA in healthy donors. Repertoires were generated with immunoSEQ multiplex PCR, while TCRdb's copy carries only in-frame clones and drops some. Of about 130,000 clones listed, 75% to 90% were seen once; the top ten hold more than 3%. Input material: PBMCs. Receptor source: a male donor in good health and CMV-seronegative. Each CDR3 is given with its conserved first and last residue. A D gene is named only where the DNA matches it firmly. Clone size is stated in some rows and not others, as once, few, many or a class when expanded.

V gene	clone size	D gene	J gene	CDR3 DNA	CDR3 protein
TRBV27	.	TRBD1	TRBJ1-1	TGTGCCAGCAGGAGACAGGGAGGCAACACTGAAGCTTTCTTT	CASRRQGGNTEAFF
TRBV7-9	.	TRBD1	TRBJ1-6	TGTGCCAGCAGCTTAGCGGGGGGGACAGGGGGCGATTCACCCCTCCACTTT	CASSLAGGTGGDSPLHF
TRBV5-1	once	.	TRBJ1-2	TGCGCCAGCAGCCAGGAACTGTCGGGGAGAGGCTACACCTTC	CASSQELSGRGYTF
TRBV7-9	.	.	TRBJ2-3	TGTTCCAGCAGCTTAGGATCCCCGCAGACAGATACGCAGTATTTT	CSSSLGSPQTDTQYF
TRBV6-5	.	.	TRBJ1-1	TGTGCCAGCACCGGACAGCAGAACACTGAAGCTTTCTTT	CASTGQQNTEAFF
TRBV7-9	.	.	TRBJ1-6	TGTTCCAGCAGCTCCGGAGGGGGGGCGAAGACGACACCCCTCCACTTT	CSSSSGGGAKTTPLHF
TRBV2	.	TRBD1	TRBJ2-7	TGTGCCAGCAGGGACCTGGGACAGGGCTCCCACGAGCAGTACTTC	CASRDLGQGSHEQYF
TRBV7-3	.	TRBD2	TRBJ2-1	TGTGCCAGCAGCGTTATAGCGGGGCGGCGGAATGAGCAGTTCTTC	CASSVIAGRRNEQFF
TRBV7-2	.	.	TRBJ1-2	TGTGCCAGCAGCTTAGGAAGATCAGGGGCCCGTAACTATGGCTACACCTTC	CASSLGRSGARNYGYTF
TRBV18	.	.	TRBJ1-1	TGTGCCAGCTCCCCCTCCGTGCAGGGGTCGAACACTGAAGCTTTCTTT	CASSPSVQGSNTEAFF
TRBV6-4	.	TRBD1	TRBJ2-1	TGTGCCAGCAGTGACTCCCCGGGACAGGGAACCAATGAGCAGTTCTTC	CASSDSPGQGTNEQFF
TRBV7-2	.	TRBD2	TRBJ2-7	TGTGCCAGCAGCACTAGCGCAGGGTACGAGCAGTACTTC	CASSTSAGYEQYF
TRBV5-1	.	.	TRBJ2-7	TGCGCCAGCAGCTTGAGTATAGACACCTTTGTGTACGAGCAGTACTTC	CASSLSIDTFVYEQYF
TRBV5-4	.	TRBD1	TRBJ1-6	TGTGCCAGCAGCTTTGGACAGGGAAGTAATTCACCCCTCCACTTT	CASSFGQGSNSPLHF
TRBV30	.	.	TRBJ1-2	TGTGCCTGGAGTGTCCTCACCATGGCCGGCTACACCTTC	CAWSVLTMAGYTF
TRBV7-9	once	.	TRBJ1-6	TGTGCCAGCAGCTTAGTTTGGTCGGGATCACCCCTCCACTTT	CASSLVWSGSPLHF
TRBV30	.	.	TRBJ1-5	TGTGCCTGGAGTGTAGGTGACAGGATTGATCAGCCCCAGCATTTT	CAWSVGDRIDQPQHF
TRBV28	.	TRBD1	TRBJ1-2	TGTGCCAGCAGTTTACCCCCTGTAAGGACAGGGGTCAATGGCTATGGCTACACCTTC	CASSLPPVRTGVNGYGYTF
TRBV6-5	.	.	TRBJ1-2	TGTGCCAGCGGACAGATTACAAAGGGGTACTATGGCTACACCTTC	CASGQITKGYYGYTF
TRBV4-1	.	.	TRBJ2-3	TGCGCCAGCAGCGAAATCGGGAGAAGCACAGATACGCAGTATTTT	CASSEIGRSTDTQYF
TRBV6-4	.	.	TRBJ2-1	TGTGCCAGCAGTGAGGCGGCAGGGACTCACAATGAGCAGTTCTTC	CASSEAAGTHNEQFF
TRBV2	.	TRBD1	TRBJ2-3	TGTGCCAGCAGTAGCCGGGACAGGGGCACAGATACGCAGTATTTT	CASSSRDRGTDTQYF
TRBV10-3	.	.	TRBJ2-1	TGTGCCATCAGTGAGTCTGTGGGCGACAGCTCCTACAATGAGCAGTTCTTC	CAISESVGDSSYNEQFF
TRBV30	.	TRBD2	TRBJ2-1	TGTGCCTGGAGTGTGGGACTAGCGGGTGAGCAGTTCTTC	CAWSVGLAGEQFF
TRBV5-1	.	TRBD2	TRBJ2-7	TGCGCCAGCAGCCCGGGACTAGCGGCTTTTTTGGAGCAGTACTTC	CASSPGLAAFLEQYF
TRBV4-3	.	TRBD2	TRBJ2-1	TGCGCCAGCAGCCAAGATCAGCGGGGGGGCTTCAATGAGCAGTTCTTC	CASSQDQRGGFNEQFF
TRBV7-8	.	.	TRBJ2-2	TGTGCCAGCAGCTTCGGACTCACCGGGGAGCTGTTTTTT	CASSFGLTGELFF
TRBV6-5	.	.	TRBJ1-3	TGTGCCACCTGGCGGGACGGAAACACCATATATTTT	CATWRDGNTIYF
TRBV29-1	.	TRBD1	TRBJ2-3	TGCAGCGTTGAAGGAGGACAGGGGGCAGATACGCAGTATTTT	CSVEGGQGADTQYF
TRBV27	once	.	TRBJ1-4	TGTGCCAGCAGTTTATCCGGGCGGGGCGAAAAACTGTTTTTT	CASSLSGRGEKLFF
TRBV6-5	.	TRBD1	TRBJ2-7	TGTGCCAGCAGTATAGACAGGGAATCGTACGAGCAGTACTTC	CASSIDRESYEQYF
TRBV30	few	.	TRBJ2-7	TGTGCCTGGAGTGGAAGAGGGTTCGACGAGCAGTACTTC	CAWSGRGFDEQYF
TRBV6-4	.	TRBD2	TRBJ2-1	TGTGCCAGCAGTGATGGGACTAGCGGGGCAAATGAGCAGTTCTTC	CASSDGTSGANEQFF
TRBV11-2	.	TRBD2	TRBJ2-1	TGTGCCAGCAGCTTCACTAGCGGGAGCGTTGGCAATGAGCAGTTCTTC	CASSFTSGSVGNEQFF
TRBV7-2	.	.	TRBJ2-3	TGTGCCAGCAGCTTGCAGACTAGCACAGATACGCAGTATTTT	CASSLQTSTDTQYF
TRBV5-1	.	.	TRBJ2-2	TGCGCCAGCAGCTTTACAGGGTCGGGCGGGGAGCTGTTTTTT	CASSFTGSGGELFF